The T cell receptor (beta chain) under discussion was sequenced for a study of blood T cell repertoires in COVID-19. Clones were sequenced by immunoSEQ multiplex PCR, and TCRdb holds only the in-frame ones, with some missing. Here the sample spans 150,000 to 200,000 clones, approximately 83% being singletons. Germline V lookup: CDR1 MDHEN, CDR2 SYDVKM. The CDR3 has 13 amino acids. The V end was cut by 3 bases, the J end by 11 bases, with 16 bases between. The sequence derives from a man aged 55 to 70 with acute or convalescent COVID-19. The chain couples TRBV28 to TRBJ1-1; no clear D. The material sequenced was peripheral blood. The CDR3 loop reads CASSLVGAGKAFF. CDR3 nucleotide sequence: TGTGCCAGCAGTTTGGTCGGTGCGGGGAAGGCTTTCTTT.